A selection of T cell receptor beta chains follows, all from one sample in a study of CD8 T cells in Susac syndrome. TCRdb reprocessed the immunoSEQ multiplex PCR reads via MiXCR and lists one record per CDR3 protein. The sample shows approximately 280,000 distinct CDR3 sequences, roughly 85% of them seen only once. Sequenced material: CD8+ T cells from PBMCs. All receptors derive from a human donor with multiple sclerosis. Both conserved end residues are part of each CDR3. The order of the fields is D gene, clone size, J gene, V gene, CDR3 protein, CDR3 DNA. A D gene is named only where the DNA matches it firmly. Clone size appears in some rows only: once, few, many, or a class for an expanded clone.

d_gene: NA
abundance: NA
j_gene: TRBJ2-1
v_gene: TRBV6-4
CDR3aa: CASSERGGNNEQFF
CDR3nt: TGTGCCAGCAGTGAGAGGGGGGGTAACAATGAGCAGTTCTTC

d_gene: NA
abundance: NA
j_gene: TRBJ2-5
v_gene: TRBV10-3
CDR3aa: CASRLGQGQETQYF
CDR3nt: TGTGCCAGCCGACTAGGCCAGGGCCAAGAGACCCAGTACTTC

d_gene: NA
abundance: NA
j_gene: TRBJ1-5
v_gene: TRBV27
CDR3aa: CASSSRPKAQPQHF
CDR3nt: TGTGCCAGCAGTTCCCGACCCAAGGCGCAGCCCCAGCATTTT

d_gene: NA
abundance: NA
j_gene: TRBJ1-1
v_gene: TRBV19
CDR3aa: CASISDRLGTEAFF
CDR3nt: TGTGCCAGTATTTCCGACAGGCTTGGCACTGAAGCTTTCTTT

d_gene: NA
abundance: NA
j_gene: TRBJ2-7
v_gene: TRBV4-1
CDR3aa: CASSQVWPDPSYEQYF
CDR3nt: TGCGCCAGCAGCCAAGTATGGCCCGATCCCTCCTACGAGCAGTACTTC

d_gene: NA
abundance: NA
j_gene: TRBJ2-1
v_gene: TRBV19
CDR3aa: CASSIDISAYNEQFF
CDR3nt: TGTGCCAGTAGTATAGATATAAGCGCCTACAATGAGCAGTTCTTC

d_gene: NA
abundance: NA
j_gene: TRBJ1-1
v_gene: TRBV7-9
CDR3aa: CASSLVSSGNTEAFF
CDR3nt: TGTGCCAGCAGCTTAGTAAGCTCAGGGAACACTGAAGCTTTCTTT

d_gene: NA
abundance: NA
j_gene: TRBJ2-7
v_gene: TRBV27
CDR3aa: CASSLSSRLPHEQYF
CDR3nt: TGTGCCAGCAGTTTATCGAGCAGGCTGCCCCACGAGCAGTACTTC

d_gene: TRBD2
abundance: NA
j_gene: TRBJ2-3
v_gene: TRBV10-3
CDR3aa: CAISPGRGTDTQYF
CDR3nt: TGTGCCATCAGTCCAGGGAGGGGCACAGATACGCAGTATTTT

d_gene: NA
abundance: NA
j_gene: TRBJ2-1
v_gene: TRBV11-2
CDR3aa: CASSLAPGREQFF
CDR3nt: TGTGCCAGCAGCTTAGCCCCGGGTCGTGAGCAGTTCTTC

d_gene: TRBD2
abundance: NA
j_gene: TRBJ2-7
v_gene: TRBV30
CDR3aa: CAWRGDEAGGLEQYF
CDR3nt: TGTGCCTGGAGGGGGGATGAAGCGGGAGGGCTCGAGCAGTACTTC

d_gene: NA
abundance: NA
j_gene: TRBJ1-5
v_gene: TRBV2
CDR3aa: CASSEKGLGGNQPQHF
CDR3nt: TGTGCCAGCAGTGAGAAGGGGCTTGGGGGCAATCAGCCCCAGCATTTT

d_gene: NA
abundance: NA
j_gene: TRBJ2-2
v_gene: TRBV27
CDR3aa: CASSFRQDGELFF
CDR3nt: TGTGCCAGCAGTTTTAGACAGGACGGGGAGCTGTTTTTT

d_gene: TRBD1
abundance: few
j_gene: TRBJ2-4
v_gene: TRBV9
CDR3aa: CASSVAGTEGIQYF
CDR3nt: TGTGCCAGCAGCGTAGCAGGGACAGAAGGCATTCAGTACTTC

d_gene: TRBD2
abundance: NA
j_gene: TRBJ2-7
v_gene: TRBV20-1
CDR3aa: CSATPSGSSEQYF
CDR3nt: TGCAGTGCTACCCCTAGCGGGAGCTCCGAGCAGTACTTC

d_gene: NA
abundance: few
j_gene: TRBJ1-1
v_gene: TRBV27
CDR3aa: CASSSSGTSNTEAFF
CDR3nt: TGTGCCAGCAGTTCCTCCGGGACATCGAACACTGAAGCTTTCTTT

d_gene: TRBD2
abundance: NA
j_gene: TRBJ2-3
v_gene: TRBV2
CDR3aa: CAKRLLKREGRDTQYF
CDR3nt: TGTGCCAAACGCCTTTTGAAGCGGGAGGGCAGAGATACGCAGTATTTT

d_gene: NA
abundance: once
j_gene: TRBJ2-1
v_gene: TRBV5-4
CDR3aa: CASSRDRSAVDEQFF
CDR3nt: TGTGCCAGCAGCCGTGACAGGTCGGCCGTCGATGAGCAGTTCTTC

d_gene: TRBD1
abundance: NA
j_gene: TRBJ1-2
v_gene: TRBV6-5
CDR3aa: CASSPLAGQMYGYTF
CDR3nt: TGTGCCAGCAGCCCTCTGGCGGGACAGATGTATGGCTACACCTTC